The sequence of this T cell receptor (beta chain) was determined in a study of blood T cell repertoires in COVID-19. Study-level background: Collection of acute and convalescent COVID-19 samples took place in the United States, Italy and Spain. T cells, B-cell-depleted T cells, or PBMCs provided the cDNA or gDNA that served as material.

Seattle researchers signed up patients amid active infection and tracked them longitudinally. In its sample, this clone was seen a few times. Authors' data handling: From reference gene primer amplification, estimates of nucleated cell counts were derived. TCRdb keeps only in-frame clones here, not all; method: immunoSEQ multiplex PCR. V and J calls and clone size are those listed in that table; D and trimming were worked out from the DNA. This table holds roughly 350,000 clones, over 80% found once. Germline lookup yields CDR1 LNHDA and CDR2 SQIVND (reference sequence). The CDR3 spans 14 residues. V was cut by 3 bases and J by 4 bases, with 12 bases left in between.

The gene calls are TRBV19 and TRBJ1-1; no clear D gene. The receptor was derived from a woman in her fifties or sixties with COVID-19, enrolled during active disease. The specimen sequenced was peripheral blood. The CDR3 DNA sequence: TGTGCCAGTAGTATTATGGGCGGGAGCACTGAAGCTTTCTTT. Protein sequence: CASSIMGGSTEAFF.